The entry that follows covers one T cell receptor beta chain sequence. What it binds is not known. The data were taken from a study of CD8 T cells in ankylosing spondylitis. Study results and limitations: There was reportedly significant enrichment of clones that were disease-linked in matched ankylosing spondylitis synovial fluid. A CD8+ phenotype characterized the disease-linked clones, which were relatively rare in peripheral blood. A TCR beta motif of several highly homologous variants appeared characteristic of ankylosing spondylitis blood. Prior literature has documented some motif variants in synovial fluid and blood from reactive arthritis.

With V trimmed by 1 base and J by 2 bases, 2 bases remained unmatched. The CDR3 sequence is 15 residues long. Germline V gives CDR1 LNHDA, CDR2 SQIVND (reference sequence). TCRdb reprocessed the 5' RACE reads via MiXCR and lists one record per CDR3 protein. Among approximately 500,000 distinct CDR3 sequences, approximately 11% were seen once, and the ten largest hold around 7%. The rearrangement links TRBV19 to TRBJ2-1; 7 positions match TRBD1. This TCR derives from a male donor with ankylosing spondylitis. Sequenced input: blood, either unsorted or a sorted T cell fraction (not recorded which). The CDR3, as DNA: TGTGCCAGTAGTATAGGAGACAGGGCCTACAATGAGCAGTTCTTC. This encodes CASSIGDRAYNEQFF.